The 32 T cell receptor beta chains reported below all come from one sample, sequenced in a study of cytomegalovirus exposure and HLA in healthy donors. A multiplex PCR was run with 60 Vbeta primers and 13 Jbeta primers. The method was immunoSEQ multiplex PCR; TCRdb's version includes in-frame clones alone and lacks a portion of them. The sample carries around 70,000 clones, more than 65% recorded once. The sample was PBMCs. Source of these receptors: a male donor in good health and CMV-seropositive.

This clone was detected only a few times. The V and J genes are TRBV4-3 and TRBJ2-3; the match to TRBD2 covers 8 bases. This CDR3 is built from 15 residues. Germline V gene lookup returns CDR1 LGHNA and CDR2 YSLEER. V shed 2 bases, J shed 0 bases, and the junction held 1 base outside the gene matches. The DNA for the CDR3 is TGCGCCAGCAGCCAACTAGCGGGTAGCACAGATACGCAGTATTTT. Translated: CASSQLAGSTDTQYF.

The chain recombines TRBV9 with TRBJ2-1, with 10 positions matching TRBD1. J gave up 7 bases and V 1 base, and 8 bases lay outside the gene matches. Looked up from germline, CDR1 is SGDLS and CDR2 is YYNGEE. The CDR3 is 16 residues long. The CDR3 bases are TGTGCCAGCAGCGTAACTCAGACAGGGGGCTATAATGAGCAGTTCTTC. Translating it yields CASSVTQTGGYNEQFF.

On this clone itself: Relative to the germline gene, one junction end is altered; a read error may explain this. V gene TRBV27 combines with J gene TRBJ2-1, with 7 bases fitting TRBD2. Germline-derived CDR1 and CDR2 are MNHEY and SMNVEV (reference sequence). The CDR3 has 14 amino acids. The CDR3 DNA is TGTGCCAGCCATTCCCGGCTAGCGGCTCCTTATCCGCTCTTC. It specifies CASHSRLAAPYPLF.

The chain combines TRBV5-8 with TRBJ2-7, with 7 positions matching TRBD1. Unmatched junction bases numbered 7, after V lost 1 base and J lost 3 bases. The CDR3 runs 15 residues. The V gene's germline CDR1 is SGHTS and CDR2 YDEGEE. The CDR3 nucleotides read TGTGCCAGCAGCTTGTGGGACAGAGAAAGCTACGAGCAGTACTTC. This translates into CASSLWDRESYEQYF.

This chain links TRBV6-5 with TRBJ2-7, with 8 bases matching TRBD1. Germline assignment: CDR1 MNHEY and CDR2 SVGAGI. The J segment lost 2 bases and the V segment lost 0 bases, leaving 6 bases of the junction unmatched. CDR3 length equals 16 residues. CDR3 DNA: TGTGCCAGCAGTTACTCCCCGGGACAGGTCCCCTACGAGCAGTACTTC. It yields the protein CASSYSPGQVPYEQYF.

This chain links TRBV7-3 with TRBJ2-3, with D perhaps matching TRBD2 (5 bases). CDR3 length: 17 amino acids. The V and J ends lost 3 bases and 5 bases respectively, with 21 bases between them. Germline V gene lookup returns CDR1 SGHTA and CDR2 FQGTGA. In DNA, the CDR3 is TGTGCCAGCAGCTTCGCGGGTAGCAGAAAAGAGCAAGATACGCAGTATTTT. Its protein is CASSFAGSRKEQDTQYF.

This clone was counted only a few times. J is TRBJ1-1 and V is TRBV11-2; no clear D. Germline V gene data show CDR1 as SGHAT and CDR2 as FQNNGV. This CDR3 is built from 13 residues. The V end was cut by 5 bases, the J end by 3 bases, with 10 bases between. CDR3 sequence reads: CASSPESYTEAFF. The CDR3 DNA sequence: TGTGCCAGCAGCCCTGAGTCGTACACTGAAGCTTTCTTT.

V and J are TRBV28 and TRBJ2-7; 7 positions match TRBD2. There are 15 residues in the CDR3. V trimming: 6 bases; J trimming: 6 bases; junction bases outside the gene matches: 14. Per germline, CDR1 MDHEN and CDR2 SYDVKM. The CDR3 spells CASSLGLVSGVEQYF. The DNA for the CDR3 is TGTGCCAGCAGCTTAGGACTAGTAAGTGGCGTCGAGCAGTACTTC.

As for this clone: Other nucleotide sequences in the sample specify the same CDR3. The J gene is TRBJ2-1, the V gene TRBV5-1; TRBD2 matches at 10 bases. J was trimmed by 7 bases and V by 3 bases; bases with no gene match: 10. The CDR3 is 16 residues long. Germline CDR1 is SGHRS and CDR2 is YFSETQ. CDR3 region: CASSSGLAGVINEQFF. The CDR3 DNA follows: TGCGCCAGCAGCTCCGGGCTAGCGGGAGTTATAAATGAGCAGTTCTTC.

The rearrangement uses TRBV29-1 and TRBJ1-1; tentatively, D is TRBD1 (5 bases). V gave up 3 bases and J gave up 4 bases, with 18 bases separating them. The CDR3 contains 15 residues. CDR1 is SQVTM, CDR2 ANQGSEA, per germline. CDR3 amino acids: CSVDGATGFGTEAFF. The CDR3 nucleotides are TGCAGCGTTGATGGTGCTACAGGATTTGGCACTGAAGCTTTCTTT.

The chain uses TRBV5-4 and TRBJ2-7, with TRBD2 as a possible D gene (5 bases). Germline V gene data show CDR1 as SGHNT and CDR2 as YYREEE (reference sequence). The ends were cut back, 1 base at V and 2 bases at J, with 10 bases in the middle. The CDR3 loop spans 14 amino acids. CDR3 amino acids: CASSLSGLTYEQYF. CDR3 nucleotides: TGTGCCAGCAGCTTGTCCGGACTCACCTACGAGCAGTACTTC. Filled out from reference TRBV5-4 and TRBJ2-7, the complete variable domain reads ETGVTQSPTHLIKTRGQQVTLRCSSQSGHNTVSWYQQALGQGPQFIFQYYREEENGRGNFPPRFSGLQFPNYSSELNVNALELDDSALYLCASSLSGLTYEQYFGPGTRLTVT.

The genes are TRBV10-2 and TRBJ2-3; 10 bases match TRBD2. This CDR3 has 13 residues. With 9 bases clipped from V and 3 bases from J, the junction kept 3 bases outside the gene matches. Germline CDR1 reads WSHSY; CDR2 reads SAAADI. The CDR3 sequence: CARLSGRTDTQYF. The CDR3 DNA sequence: TGCGCCAGACTTAGCGGGAGGACAGATACGCAGTATTTT.

The chain combines TRBV6-1 with TRBJ1-6; 9 bases agree with TRBD1. Germline V gene lookup returns CDR1 MNHNS and CDR2 SASEGT. The V and J ends lost 6 bases and 10 bases, in that order; junction bases with no gene match: 7. This CDR3 has 14 amino acids. The CDR3, as DNA: TGTGCCAGCAGGGCCGGGACAGGGAGATCACCCCTCCACTTT. Protein: CASRAGTGRSPLHF.

The rearrangement uses TRBV6-1 and TRBJ2-3, with TRBD1 as a possible D gene (6 bases). This CDR3 is built from 20 residues. V was clipped by 0 bases and J by 1 base, with 23 bases between them. The germline V gene encodes CDR1 MNHNS and CDR2 SASEGT. For the CDR3, the DNA is TGTGCCAGCAGTGAAGCTGTTTACGACAGGATAATCCGGGGCACAGATACGCAGTATTTT. Its translation is CASSEAVYDRIIRGTDTQYF.

This clone was seen a handful of times. This chain links TRBV28 with TRBJ1-5; D is unresolved. Between the trimmed V and J ends, which lost 6 bases and 2 bases, there was a span of 5 bases. Germline CDR1 MDHEN, CDR2 SYDVKM. The CDR3 covers 12 residues. CDR3 bases: TGTGCCAGCAGGAGGGGCAATCAGCCCCAGCATTTT. Its protein is CASRRGNQPQHF.

The chain combines TRBV5-5 with TRBJ2-7, with 10 positions matching TRBD2. The CDR3 is 15 residues long. The V gene's germline CDR1 is SGHKS and CDR2 YYEKEE (reference sequence). The J segment lost 7 bases and the V segment lost 0 bases, leaving 7 bases of the junction unmatched. CDR3 protein: CASSLAPSGSVEQYF. CDR3 nucleotides: TGTGCCAGCAGCTTGGCCCCTAGCGGGAGTGTTGAGCAGTACTTC.

The chain employs TRBV7-2 and TRBJ2-3, with D possibly TRBD1 on 6 matching bases. The CDR3 extends over 13 amino acids. Germline-derived CDR1 and CDR2 are SGHTA and FQGNSA. Deletions cut 0 bases from V and 6 bases from J, with 7 bases between. CDR3 loop: CASSLAGADTQYF. DNA for the CDR3: TGTGCCAGCAGCTTAGCGGGGGCGGATACGCAGTATTTT.

The gene calls are TRBV19 and TRBJ2-1; 12 nucleotides line up with TRBD2. The CDR3 length is 16 residues. Germline values: CDR1 LNHDA, CDR2 SQIVND (reference sequence). Trimming took 5 bases from V and 3 from J; bases not matched to a gene: 5. CDR3 protein: CASSSGLAGFYNEQFF. For the CDR3, the DNA is TGTGCCAGTAGTTCCGGACTAGCGGGATTCTACAATGAGCAGTTCTTC.

This clone has just a few counts. The chain joins TRBV6-1 to TRBJ1-1, with D perhaps TRBD1 (5 bases). Germline V lookup: CDR1 MNHNS, CDR2 SASEGT. Trimming removed 6 bases at V and 3 bases at J, with 5 bases between. The CDR3 contains 11 residues. In DNA, the CDR3 is TGTGCCAGCAGGGGGCACACTGAAGCTTTCTTT. It specifies CASRGHTEAFF.

V and J are TRBV7-9 and TRBJ1-4; TRBD1 matches at 8 bases. CDR1 SEHNR and CDR2 FQNEAQ come from the germline V gene (reference sequence). The CDR3 runs to 13 residues. V gave up 9 bases and J gave up 8 bases; unmatched junction bases: 8. DNA of the CDR3: TGTGCCAGTCTCAGGGGGCTTGGAGAAAAACTGTTTTTT. It is translated as CASLRGLGEKLFF.

In this sample, this clone turned up once. The rearrangement uses TRBV5-1 and TRBJ2-1; 13 bases line up with TRBD2. J lost 7 bases, V lost 2 bases, and 3 bases had no gene match. This CDR3 has 15 residues. Per the germline V gene, CDR1 is SGHRS and CDR2 is YFSETQ. CDR3 protein: CASSLLAGGQNEQFF. In DNA, the CDR3 is TGCGCCAGCAGCTTACTAGCGGGGGGGCAGAATGAGCAGTTCTTC.

The chain uses TRBV27 and TRBJ1-4; D unresolved. Trimming took off 4 bases at V and 6 bases at J, with 9 bases between the two ends. Germline loops: CDR1 MNHEY, CDR2 SMNVEV (reference sequence). The CDR3 is made up of 13 amino acids. The CDR3: CASSYRSYEKLFF. The CDR3 coding sequence is TGTGCCAGCAGTTACCGGTCGTATGAAAAACTGTTTTTT. Full variable domain (rest looked up from reference TRBV27 and TRBJ1-4): EAQVTQNPRYLITVTGKKLTVTCSQNMNHEYMSWYRQDPGLGLRQIYYSMNVEVTDKGDVPEGYKVSRKEKRNFPLILESPSPNQTSLYFCASSYRSYEKLFFGSGTQLSVL.

Remarks on this clone: Germline and junction disagree at one end, which may indicate a read error. This chain uses TRBV4-1 with TRBJ2-3; TRBD2 aligns across 11 bases. CDR1 and CDR2 (germline): MGHRA, YSYEKL. CDR3 length: 16 residues. CDR3 DNA sequence: TGCGCCAGCAGCCAAGATCTAGCGGGGGGCCCCTCCCCCTTGCATTTT. Protein sequence: CASSQDLAGGPSPLHF.

This clone has only a few counts. The genes are TRBV19 and TRBJ2-5; 10 bases agree with TRBD2. V gave up 3 bases and J gave up 4 bases; unmatched junction bases: 8. The germline gives CDR1 LNHDA, CDR2 SQIVND (reference sequence). The CDR3 spans 16 residues. As DNA, the CDR3 is TGTGCCAGTAGTATGGGACGAGCGGGGGGGTCAGAGACCCAGTACTTC. Translating it yields CASSMGRAGGSETQYF.

CDR3 bases: TGTGCCAGCTCACCACTACAGGGAATAGGCACAGATACGCAGTATTTT. Translated: CASSPLQGIGTDTQYF. The V call is TRBV18, the J call TRBJ2-3, with D possibly being TRBD1 (6 bases). Germline CDR1 and CDR2: KGHSH and LQKENI. Deletions cut 1 base from V and 1 base from J, with 12 bases between. The CDR3 runs 16 residues.

V and J are TRBV10-3 and TRBJ2-5; D gene uncertain. The germline CDR1 and CDR2 sequences are ENHRY and SYGVKD. There are 12 residues in the CDR3. V shed 5 bases and J shed 4 bases, with 8 bases lying between them. The CDR3 is CAISLLGETQYF. The CDR3 nucleotides are TGTGCCATCAGTTTACTCGGAGAGACCCAGTACTTC.

This clone appeared once. The chain links TRBV7-9 to TRBJ2-2; 9 bases line up with TRBD1. The length of the CDR3 is 16 residues. V dropped 5 bases and J dropped 2; count of bases not matched to a gene: 6. The germline CDR1 and CDR2 sequences are SEHNR and FQNEAQ (reference sequence). The CDR3 DNA reads as TGTGCCAGCAGCGGGCCGGGACAGGGTAACACCGGGGAGCTGTTTTTT. Protein: CASSGPGQGNTGELFF.

The genes are TRBV5-4 and TRBJ2-7; 7 nucleotides agree with TRBD1. The ends lost 0 bases at V and 1 base at J; junction bases unmatched: 10. Looked up from germline, CDR1 is SGHNT and CDR2 is YYREEE (reference sequence). This CDR3 contains 17 residues. DNA for the CDR3: TGTGCCAGCAGCTTGGCCCCAGCGGCAGGGGGATCCTACGAGCAGTACTTC. Protein: CASSLAPAAGGSYEQYF.

V is TRBV19 and J is TRBJ2-7, with 13 bases lining up with TRBD2. Germline CDR1 is LNHDA and CDR2 is SQIVND (reference sequence). Trimming at V came to 5 bases and at J to 3 bases, leaving 4 bases not matched to a gene. This CDR3 is 15 amino acids long. The CDR3 DNA reads TGTGCCAGTAGTGAGGGACTAGCGGGAATCTACGAGCAGTACTTC. This sequence encodes CASSEGLAGIYEQYF.

This clone was observed a single time. The V call is TRBV4-1, the J call TRBJ1-6; TRBD1 agrees at 8 bases. The CDR3 extends over 13 amino acids. Germline CDR1 MGHRA, CDR2 YSYEKL. The V gene end was trimmed by 3 bases and the J gene end by 14 bases; junction bases not matched to a gene: 6. This CDR3 is CASSHGTGEALHF. DNA for the CDR3: TGCGCCAGCAGCCATGGGACAGGCGAGGCCCTCCACTTT.

The chain links TRBV18 to TRBJ1-3; D remains unclear. V shed 2 bases and J shed 0 bases, with 8 bases lying between them. Germline V gives CDR1 KGHSH, CDR2 LQKENI. There are 15 residues in the CDR3. The CDR3 DNA sequence: TGTGCCAGCTCACCAGGCAGAAGCTCTGGAAACACCATATATTTT. This encodes CASSPGRSSGNTIYF.

The V and J genes are TRBV5-1 and TRBJ2-7; maybe TRBD1 (8 bases). The CDR3 extends over 14 amino acids. Germline loops: CDR1 SGHRS, CDR2 YFSETQ. V lost 4 bases to trimming and J lost 6 bases, with 17 bases between them. CDR3 nucleotides: TGCGCCAGCAGCCCCCTTAACAGGGGGGGCGAGCAGTACTTC. It translates to CASSPLNRGGEQYF. Based on the CDR3 plus reference TRBV5-1 and TRBJ2-7, the full variable domain is KAGVTQTPRYLIKTRGQQVTLSCSPISGHRSVSWYQQTPGQGLQFLFEYFSETQRNKGNFPGRFSGRQFSNSRSEMNVSTLELGDSALYLCASSPLNRGGEQYFGPGTRLTVT.